What follows are 9 T cell receptor beta chains derived from one specimen sequenced in a study of Graves' ophthalmopathy and Graves' hyperthyroidism. RNA transcripts were the source from which TCR beta CDR3 regions were amplified. RT-PCR was first run with HTBI primers, then multiplex PCR in a second round. TCRdb recomputed calls from the multiplex PCR reads with MiXCR, one row per CDR3 protein. The sample lists around 1,000,000 distinct CDR3 sequences; 35% to 45% were seen once. Sequencing was performed on peripheral blood or thyroid tissue (not recorded which). Receptors originate from an adult man with Graves' hyperthyroidism.

The V gene is TRBV9, the J gene TRBJ2-2; D possibly corresponds to TRBD1 (6 bases). This CDR3 comprises 18 residues. V gave up 2 bases and J gave up 7 bases, with 24 bases separating them. Germline-derived CDR1 and CDR2 are SGDLS and YYNGEE. The CDR3 nucleotides are TGTGCCAGCAGCGTGGTTCAAGATGGGAGAGTCAGGGGCGGGGAGCTGTTTTTT. This gives the protein CASSVVQDGRVRGGELFF. Full variable domain (missing parts from reference TRBV9 and TRBJ2-2): DSGVTQTPKHLITATGQRVTLRCSPRSGDLSVYWYQQSLDQGLQFLIQYYNGEERAKGNILERFSAQQFPDLHSELNLSSLELGDSALYFCASSVVQDGRVRGGELFFGEGSRLTVL.

This rearrangement joins TRBV20-1 to TRBJ2-7; tentative D call: TRBD2 (9 bases). Deletions cut 3 bases from V and 2 bases from J, with 20 bases between. CDR3 size: 16 residues. The germline V gene has CDR1 DFQATT and CDR2 SNEGSKA (reference sequence). CDR3: CSASMASGTGTYEQYF. DNA of the CDR3: TGCAGTGCTAGTATGGCTAGCGGGACAGGCACCTACGAGCAGTACTTC.

The genes are TRBV4-1 and TRBJ1-2; possible D gene TRBD1, 5 bases. The CDR3 runs to 15 residues. Germline V gene data show CDR1 as MGHRA and CDR2 as YSYEKL. The V end was cut by 5 bases, the J end by 0 bases, with 13 bases between. CDR3 sequence: CASSTRDGSNYGYTF. The CDR3 nucleotides read TGCGCCAGCAGCACCCGGGACGGATCTAACTATGGCTACACCTTC.

The V and J genes are TRBV12-3 or TRBV12-4 and TRBJ1-2; D gene uncertain. This CDR3 is 13 amino acids long. Trimming removed 2 bases from V and 4 bases from J, with 8 bases in between. CDR3 nucleotides: TGTGCCAGCAGTTTACCGACTAGCTATGGCTACACCTTC. This translates into CASSLPTSYGYTF.

This clonotype has at least ten counts. The chain carries TRBV13 and TRBJ2-7, with 7 positions matching TRBD1. This CDR3 is built from 14 residues. J was trimmed by 2 bases and V by 1 base; bases with no gene match: 2. Germline V gene data show CDR1 as PRHDT and CDR2 as FYEKMQ (reference sequence). The CDR3 here is CASSLEDRPYEQYF. Written as DNA, the CDR3 is TGTGCCAGCAGCTTAGAGGACAGGCCCTACGAGCAGTACTTC. The whole variable domain, filled in from reference TRBV13 and TRBJ2-7, reads AAGVIQSPRHLIKEKRETATLKCYPIPRHDTVYWYQQGPGQDPQFLISFYEKMQSDKGSIPDRFSAQQFSDYHSELNMSSLELGDSALYFCASSLEDRPYEQYFGPGTRLTVT.

This clonotype has ten or more counts. This chain uses TRBV10-2 with TRBJ2-2; D might be TRBD1 or TRBD2, each matching 5 bases. The CDR3 has 14 amino acids. V was cut by 6 bases and J by 5 bases, with 13 bases left in between. Germline values: CDR1 WSHSY, CDR2 SAAADI. In nucleotides, the CDR3 is TGCGCCAGCAGGGTCAGGGAGACAACCGGGGAGCTGTTTTTT. The encoded protein is CASRVRETTGELFF.

This clonotype was counted many times. The V call is TRBV6-5, the J call TRBJ1-2; possibly TRBD1 for D (5 bases). Per germline, CDR1 MNHEY and CDR2 SVGAGI. Trimming removed 3 bases at V and 8 bases at J, with 13 bases between. This CDR3 comprises 13 residues. The CDR3 sequence: CASSYQRRGGYTF. For the CDR3, the DNA is TGTGCCAGCAGTTATCAGCGGCGGGGCGGCTACACCTTC.

This clonotype was picked up a small number of times. This chain joins TRBV20-1 and TRBJ1-3; TRBD1 matches 8 bases. CDR1 and CDR2 (germline): DFQATT, SNEGSKA (reference sequence). This CDR3 is built from 12 residues. The V gene end was trimmed by 5 bases and the J gene end by 7 bases; junction bases not matched to a gene: 4. In DNA form, the CDR3 reads TGCAGTGCTGACAGGGGCATGAACACCATATATTTT. Encoded protein: CSADRGMNTIYF.

In regard to this clonotype: This may arise from a read error, as a much more abundant clone is one base away. The chain employs TRBV9 and TRBJ1-1, with D possibly being TRBD1 (6 bases). Germline V lookup: CDR1 SGDLS, CDR2 YYNGEE. This CDR3 region has 15 residues. Trimming stripped 1 base from V and 3 bases from J, with 13 bases between. CDR3 coding DNA: TGTGCCAGCAGCGTAAGTGTAGGGGGGGACACTGAAGCTTTCTTT. Its translation: CASSVSVGGDTEAFF.